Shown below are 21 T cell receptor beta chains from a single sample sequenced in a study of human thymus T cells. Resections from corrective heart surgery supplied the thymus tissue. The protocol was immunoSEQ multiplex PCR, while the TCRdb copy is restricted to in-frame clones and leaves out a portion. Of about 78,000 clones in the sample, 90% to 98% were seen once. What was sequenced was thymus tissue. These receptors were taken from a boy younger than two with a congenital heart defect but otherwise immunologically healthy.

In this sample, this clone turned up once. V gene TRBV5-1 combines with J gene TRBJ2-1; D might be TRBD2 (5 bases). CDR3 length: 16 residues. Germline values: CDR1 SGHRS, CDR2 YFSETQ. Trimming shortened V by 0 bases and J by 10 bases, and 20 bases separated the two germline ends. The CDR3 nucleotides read TGCGCCAGCAGCTTGGCCTCTAGCCGGGCATCGAGGGAGCAGTTCTTC. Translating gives CASSLASSRASREQFF.

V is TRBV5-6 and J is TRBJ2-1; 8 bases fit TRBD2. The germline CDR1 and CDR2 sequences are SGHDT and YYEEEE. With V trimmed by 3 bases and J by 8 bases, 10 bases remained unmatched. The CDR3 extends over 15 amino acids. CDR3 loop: CASSYRAGGRYEQFF. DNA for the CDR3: TGTGCCAGCAGCTATAGGGCGGGGGGACGGTATGAGCAGTTCTTC.

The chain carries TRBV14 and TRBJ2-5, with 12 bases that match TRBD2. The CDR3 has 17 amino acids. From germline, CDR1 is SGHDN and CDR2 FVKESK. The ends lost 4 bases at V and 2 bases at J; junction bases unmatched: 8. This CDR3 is CASSLTLGLAGQETQYF. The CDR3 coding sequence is TGTGCCAGCAGCCTCACCCTCGGACTAGCGGGGCAAGAGACCCAGTACTTC.

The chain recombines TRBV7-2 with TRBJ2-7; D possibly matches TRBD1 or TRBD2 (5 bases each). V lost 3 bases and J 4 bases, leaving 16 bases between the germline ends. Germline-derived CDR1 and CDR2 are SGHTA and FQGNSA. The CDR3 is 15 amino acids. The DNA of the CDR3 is TGTGCCAGCAGCTTTGATTTCCGGGACGAATACGAGCAGTACTTC. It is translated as CASSFDFRDEYEQYF. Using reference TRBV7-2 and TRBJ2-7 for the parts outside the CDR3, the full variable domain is GAGVSQSPSNKVTEKGKDVELRCDPISGHTALYWYRQSLGQGLEFLIYFQGNSAPDKSGLPSDRFSAERTGGSVSTLTIQRTQQEDSAVYLCASSFDFRDEYEQYFGPGTRLTVT.

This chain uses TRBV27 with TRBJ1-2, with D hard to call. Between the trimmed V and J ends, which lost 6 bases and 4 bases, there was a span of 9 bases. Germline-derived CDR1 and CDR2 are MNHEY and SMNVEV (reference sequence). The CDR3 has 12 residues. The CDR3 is CASRHTGYGYTF. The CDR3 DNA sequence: TGTGCCAGCAGGCACACGGGCTATGGCTACACCTTC.

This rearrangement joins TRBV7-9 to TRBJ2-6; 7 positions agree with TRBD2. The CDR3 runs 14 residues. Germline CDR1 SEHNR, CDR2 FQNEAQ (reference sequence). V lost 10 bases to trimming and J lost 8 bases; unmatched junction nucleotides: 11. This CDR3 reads CATKTLGGSNVLTF. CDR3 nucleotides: TGTGCCACCAAAACTTTGGGGGGGTCCAACGTCCTGACTTTC.

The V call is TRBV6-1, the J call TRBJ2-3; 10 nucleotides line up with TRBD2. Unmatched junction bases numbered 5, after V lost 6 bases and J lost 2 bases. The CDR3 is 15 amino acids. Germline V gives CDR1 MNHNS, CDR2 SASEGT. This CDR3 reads CASRKAGGPTDTQYF. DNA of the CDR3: TGTGCCAGCAGGAAAGCGGGGGGGCCCACAGATACGCAGTATTTT.

The CDR3 DNA sequence: TGTGCCAGCACAAGTCAGGGGTCATACAATGAGCAGTTCTTC. This encodes CASTSQGSYNEQFF. The chain has TRBV6-5 and TRBJ2-1; TRBD1 is a possible D gene (6 bases). The CDR3 has 14 residues. V was pared by 7 bases and J by 4 bases, with 14 bases between. Germline CDR1 reads MNHEY; CDR2 reads SVGAGI.

CDR3 in DNA: TGTGCCAGCAGCCTCGGGACTAGCGGGGGGTTGCGTACAGATACGCAGTATTTT. Protein sequence: CASSLGTSGGLRTDTQYF. The chain carries TRBV11-1 and TRBJ2-3; 15 bases are a match to TRBD2. J gave up 3 bases and V 5 bases, and 9 bases lay outside the gene matches. Germline-derived CDR1 and CDR2 are SGHAT and FQDESV (reference sequence). The CDR3 consists of 18 residues.

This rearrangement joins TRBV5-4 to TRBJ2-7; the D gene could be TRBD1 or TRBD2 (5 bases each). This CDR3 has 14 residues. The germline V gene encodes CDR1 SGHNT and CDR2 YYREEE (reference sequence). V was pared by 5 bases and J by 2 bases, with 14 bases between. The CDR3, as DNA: TGTGCCAGCAGGGGACCGACTCCGACCTACGAGCAGTACTTC. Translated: CASRGPTPTYEQYF.

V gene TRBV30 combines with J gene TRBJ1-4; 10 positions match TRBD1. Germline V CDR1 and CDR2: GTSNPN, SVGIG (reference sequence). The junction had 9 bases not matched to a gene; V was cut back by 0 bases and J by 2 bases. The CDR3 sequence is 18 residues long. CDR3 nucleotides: TGTGCCTGGAGTGTAAGACCGACAGGGGGCTGGACTAATGAAAAACTGTTTTTT. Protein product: CAWSVRPTGGWTNEKLFF.

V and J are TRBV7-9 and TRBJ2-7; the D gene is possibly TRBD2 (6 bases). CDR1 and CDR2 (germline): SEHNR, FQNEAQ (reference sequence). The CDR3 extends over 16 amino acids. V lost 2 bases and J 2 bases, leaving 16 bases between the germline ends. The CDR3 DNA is TGTGCCAGCAGCTTATATGGCAGGGAGGTACCCTACGAGCAGTACTTC. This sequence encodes CASSLYGREVPYEQYF. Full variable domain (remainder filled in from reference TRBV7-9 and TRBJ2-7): DTGVSQNPRHKITKRGQNVTFRCDPISEHNRLYWYRQTLGQGPEFLTYFQNEAQLEKSRLLSDRFSAERPKGSFSTLEIQRTEQGDSAMYLCASSLYGREVPYEQYFGPGTRLTVT.

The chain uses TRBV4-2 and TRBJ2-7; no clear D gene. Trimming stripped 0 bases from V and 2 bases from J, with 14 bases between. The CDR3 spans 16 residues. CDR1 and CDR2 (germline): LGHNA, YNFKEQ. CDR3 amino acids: CASSQETGPQPYEQYF. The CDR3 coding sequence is TGTGCCAGCAGCCAAGAGACCGGGCCTCAACCCTACGAGCAGTACTTC.

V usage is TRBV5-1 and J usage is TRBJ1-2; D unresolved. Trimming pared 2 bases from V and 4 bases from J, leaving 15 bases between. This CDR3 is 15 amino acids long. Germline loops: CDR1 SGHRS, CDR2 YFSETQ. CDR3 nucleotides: TGCGCCAGCAGCTTCCGGGCACGAGTTCGCTATGGCTACACCTTC. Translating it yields CASSFRARVRYGYTF.

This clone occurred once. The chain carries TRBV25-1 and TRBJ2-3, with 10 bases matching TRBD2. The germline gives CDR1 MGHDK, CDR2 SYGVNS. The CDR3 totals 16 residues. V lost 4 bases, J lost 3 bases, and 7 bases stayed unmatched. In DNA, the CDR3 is TGTGCCAGCAGTGCTCTAGCGGGAGTGGGTACAGATACGCAGTATTTT. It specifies CASSALAGVGTDTQYF.

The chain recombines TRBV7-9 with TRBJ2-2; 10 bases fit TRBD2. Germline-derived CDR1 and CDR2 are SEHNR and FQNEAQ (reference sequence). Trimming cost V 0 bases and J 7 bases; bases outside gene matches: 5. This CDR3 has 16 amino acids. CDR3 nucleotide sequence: TGTGCCAGCAGCTTAGCGCCCCTAGCGGGAGTCGGGGAGCTGTTTTTT. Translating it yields CASSLAPLAGVGELFF.

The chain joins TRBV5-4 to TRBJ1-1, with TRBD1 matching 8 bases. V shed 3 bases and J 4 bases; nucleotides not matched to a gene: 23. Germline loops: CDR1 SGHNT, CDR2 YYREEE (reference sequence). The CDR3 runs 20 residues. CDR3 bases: TGTGCCAGCAGCTCCCCCGGCTCCCCTGGACACAGGGGGTGGAGCACTGAAGCTTTCTTT. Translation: CASSSPGSPGHRGWSTEAFF.

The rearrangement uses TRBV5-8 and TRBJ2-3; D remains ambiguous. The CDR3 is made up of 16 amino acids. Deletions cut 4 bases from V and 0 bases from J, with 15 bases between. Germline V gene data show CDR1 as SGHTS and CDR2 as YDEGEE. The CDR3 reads CASSMLENTSTDTQYF. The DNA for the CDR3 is TGTGCCAGCAGCATGCTAGAAAATACTAGCACAGATACGCAGTATTTT.

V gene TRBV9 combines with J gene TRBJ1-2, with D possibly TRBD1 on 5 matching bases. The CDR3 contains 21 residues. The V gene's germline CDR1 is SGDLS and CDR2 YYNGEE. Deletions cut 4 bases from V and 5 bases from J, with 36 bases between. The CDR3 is CASSHLAGTEEPSGGFYGYTF. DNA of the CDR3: TGTGCCAGCAGCCACCTAGCCGGCACGGAGGAGCCCTCTGGGGGATTTTATGGCTACACCTTC.

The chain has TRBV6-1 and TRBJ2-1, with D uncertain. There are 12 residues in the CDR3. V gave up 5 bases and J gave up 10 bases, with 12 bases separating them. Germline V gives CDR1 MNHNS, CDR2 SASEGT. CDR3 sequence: CASSRLYEEQFF. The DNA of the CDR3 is TGTGCCAGCAGTCGCCTCTATGAAGAGCAGTTCTTC.

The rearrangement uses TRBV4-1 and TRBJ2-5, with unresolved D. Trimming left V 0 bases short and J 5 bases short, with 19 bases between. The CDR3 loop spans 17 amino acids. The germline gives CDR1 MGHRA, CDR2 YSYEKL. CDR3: CASSQEIPVDVKETQYF. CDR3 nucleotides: TGCGCCAGCAGCCAAGAGATACCAGTGGATGTAAAGGAGACCCAGTACTTC.